This TCR beta chain was profiled in a study of blood T cell repertoires in COVID-19. Study at large: The United States, Italy and Spain were the sources of the acute and convalescent COVID-19 samples. The cDNA or gDNA used as material had been derived from T cells, B-cell-depleted T cells, or PBMCs.

Assay: immunoSEQ multiplex PCR; the TCRdb copy retains only in-frame clones and omits some. This sample has around 250,000 clones, with under 85% found just once. The germline CDR1 and CDR2 sequences are MDHEN and SYDVKM. The length of the CDR3 is 11 residues. J lost 4 bases, V lost 11 bases, and 3 bases had no gene match. The J gene is TRBJ2-3, the V gene TRBV28; TRBD2 matches 7 bases. Source material: peripheral blood. The source is a man aged 30-40 years who had recovered from COVID-19. In DNA form, the CDR3 reads TGTGCCGGGGGGGGTTCAGATACGCAGTATTTT. Amino acids: CAGGGSDTQYF.